This T cell receptor (beta chain) was captured in a study of OX40 agonist ivuxolimab in advanced cancers. Study as a whole: Prior anti-PD-1, anti-PD-L1 or anti-CTLA-4 therapy was allowed; roughly 40% had some. Study-wide findings and caveats: Nonresponders, in some cases, also had low normalized T-cell clonal expansion. CD8+ T cells were the subset that, on average, had more expanded clones than CD4+.

The data were produced by immunoSEQ multiplex PCR, yet TCRdb's version contains in-frame clones alone and is incomplete. The sample comprises about 100,000 clones, roughly 90% of which are singletons, and roughly 0.56% rests with the top ten. This CDR3 has 16 residues. V gave up 5 bases and J gave up 2 bases, with 16 bases separating them. Germline loops: CDR1 MNHEY, CDR2 SMNVEV (reference sequence). Details on this clone: Its antigen is as yet unknown.

The sequenced sample was CD4+ or CD8+ T cells sorted from blood, obtained in a trial of the OX40 agonist ivuxolimab. The J gene is TRBJ1-5, the V gene TRBV27, with D perhaps matching TRBD1 (6 bases). This clonotype was sampled from an adult with an advanced solid tumor such as melanoma, head and neck, liver or kidney cancer. The CDR3 region is CASSPAGVRGNQPQHF. CDR3 DNA: TGTGCCAGCAGTCCGGCAGGGGTAAGGGGCAATCAGCCCCAGCATTTT.